This T cell receptor (beta chain) was retrieved from a study of T cells in Graves' hyperthyroidism and ophthalmopathy. Amplification of TCR beta CDR3 regions used RNA as the template. Initially, a first-round RT-PCR of the TCR CDR3 employed the HTBI primer set. MiXCR was run by TCRdb on the multiplex PCR reads, yielding one entry per CDR3 protein. This table holds about 400,000 distinct CDR3 sequences, less than 15% found once. This clonotype came up many times. The CDR3 covers 18 residues. Germline CDR1 is SGHTA and CDR2 is FQGNSA. The V end was cut by 1 base, the J end by 0 bases, with 18 bases between.

This sequence was found in a woman aged 18-30 years with Graves' hyperthyroidism. Sequenced: blood. V and J are TRBV7-2 and TRBJ1-2; D is perhaps TRBD1 (5 bases). This CDR3 is CASSLDEPGLRSNYGYTF. As DNA, the CDR3 is TGTGCCAGCAGCTTAGATGAGCCGGGACTTCGATCTAACTATGGCTACACCTTC.